The 19 T cell receptor beta chains in this list originate from one sample, sequenced in a study of blood T cells in healthy people across ages. A second about 6 to 12 cycle PCR used barcoded and J-beta primers. Using its own MiXCR run on the 5' RACE reads, TCRdb lists one record per CDR3 protein. The table records hundreds of thousands of distinct CDR3 sequences, approximately 25% of them present only once. The same data also contributed to another study, on T cells of mothers and their children.

The sample consisted of blood. These receptors came from a boy aged 5-17 years in good health.

This clonotype came up a few times. This chain connects TRBV5-1 to TRBJ1-1; 8 nucleotides align to TRBD1. V shed 6 bases and J 1 base; nucleotides not matched to a gene: 5. The CDR3 spans 14 residues. Germline V gives CDR1 SGHRS, CDR2 YFSETQ. CDR3 bases: TGCGCCAGCAAGGGGACAGGCTCGAACACTGAAGCTTTCTTT. This codes for CASKGTGSNTEAFF.

This clonotype was detected only a few times. V usage is TRBV7-2 and J usage is TRBJ1-4; 9 bases align to TRBD1. After removal of 6 bases from V and 8 bases from J, the junction contained 4 bases not matched to a gene. The CDR3 has 13 residues. From germline, CDR1 is SGHTA and CDR2 FQGNSA. CDR3 DNA sequence: TGTGCCAGCAGTCCCGACAGGGGGGAAAAACTGTTTTTT. It translates to CASSPDRGEKLFF.

This sequence joins TRBV7-9 and TRBJ2-5; TRBD2 aligns across 7 bases. CDR1 and CDR2 (germline): SEHNR, FQNEAQ (reference sequence). Trimming took 7 bases from V and 2 from J; bases not matched to a gene: 7. The CDR3 length is 14 residues. Written as DNA, the CDR3 is TGTGCCAGCACCACGGGGACTACACAAGAGACCCAGTACTTC. Translation: CASTTGTTQETQYF.

V usage is TRBV29-1 and J usage is TRBJ2-4; D tentatively reads TRBD1 or TRBD2 (6 bases each). V gave up 0 bases and J gave up 6 bases, with 15 bases separating them. The CDR3 consists of 15 residues. Germline values: CDR1 SQVTM, CDR2 ANQGSEA. The CDR3 spells CSVEDRGRFSNIQYF. The CDR3 DNA reads as TGCAGCGTTGAAGATCGGGGGCGTTTTTCAAACATTCAGTACTTC.

This clonotype was detected only a few times. Relative to the germline gene, one junction end is altered; a read error may explain this. This chain connects TRBV30 to TRBJ1-5, with D possibly TRBD1 on 6 matching bases. The germline V gene encodes CDR1 GTSNPN and CDR2 SVGIG (reference sequence). The CDR3 runs to 13 residues. CDR3 region: CAWSTGSNQPQHF. Written as DNA, the CDR3 is TGCGCCTGGAGTACAGGGAGCAATCAGCCCCAGCATTTT.

A few counts support this clonotype. This chain links TRBV9 with TRBJ2-1, with D unresolved. V dropped 0 bases and J dropped 2 bases, with 9 bases sitting between them. The CDR3 covers 15 residues. Germline CDR1 is SGDLS and CDR2 is YYNGEE. The CDR3 sequence: CASSVVATTYNEQFF. The CDR3 bases are TGTGCCAGCAGCGTAGTCGCGACAACCTACAATGAGCAGTTCTTC.

This clonotype has more than one count but fewer than ten. The CDR3 carries no conserved terminal phenylalanine or tryptophan, so it likely arises from a read error. The rearrangement joins TRBV10-3 to TRBJ1-2; 8 bases agree with TRBD1. CDR3 length: 13 residues. Trimming took 3 bases from V and 4 from J; bases not matched to a gene: 1. The germline V gene encodes CDR1 ENHRY and CDR2 SYGVKD. The CDR3 DNA is TGTGCCATCAGTGAAGGACAGGGCTATGGCTACACCCTC. Its protein product is CAISEGQGYGYTL.

V is TRBV6-6 and J is TRBJ1-1, with D hard to call. This CDR3 has 16 residues. With 6 bases removed from V and 3 bases from J, the gap between germline ends came to 20 bases. Germline lookup yields CDR1 MNHNY and CDR2 SVGAGI (reference sequence). The CDR3 loop is CASSKARNRWYTEAFF. As DNA, the CDR3 is TGTGCCAGCAGCAAAGCCCGAAATAGGTGGTACACTGAAGCTTTCTTT.

This clonotype was counted between two and nine times. This rearrangement joins TRBV28 to TRBJ1-5, with 7 bases lining up with TRBD1. CDR3 length equals 14 residues. Germline V CDR1 and CDR2: MDHEN, SYDVKM. V was pared by 3 bases and J by 7 bases, with 6 bases of the junction left unmatched. CDR3 sequence: CASSFRGMRQPQHF. In nucleotides, the CDR3 is TGTGCCAGCAGTTTCAGGGGGATGAGGCAGCCCCAGCATTTT.

This clonotype was recorded a few times. The chain carries TRBV28 and TRBJ2-5, with D possibly TRBD2 on 7 matching bases. Germline V gives CDR1 MDHEN, CDR2 SYDVKM. The V and J ends lost 3 bases and 5 bases respectively, with 13 bases between them. The CDR3 extends over 14 amino acids. CDR3 in DNA: TGTGCCAGCAGTTTCGCAGGGGAGGGGGAGACCCAGTACTTC. Its protein is CASSFAGEGETQYF.

The chain links TRBV3-1 to TRBJ2-1; a weak D match, TRBD2 (5 bases). The CDR3 is 15 residues long. The V end lost 0 bases, the J end lost 4 bases, and 10 bases lay between the germline ends. Germline V lookup: CDR1 LGHDT, CDR2 YNNKEL (reference sequence). This chain's CDR3 is CASSQDYGVYNEQFF. The CDR3 nucleotides are TGTGCCAGCAGCCAAGATTACGGGGTTTACAATGAGCAGTTCTTC.

This clonotype was seen only a few times. The chain links TRBV20-1 to TRBJ2-5; 9 bases are shared with TRBD2. V was pared by 4 bases and J by 4 bases, with 7 bases of the junction left unmatched. Germline CDR1 reads DFQATT; CDR2 reads SNEGSKA (reference sequence). CDR3 length: 14 residues. The CDR3 region has the DNA TGCAGTGCTATTCTAGCGGGAATTCCAGAGACCCAGTACTTC. Amino acids: CSAILAGIPETQYF.

V and J are TRBV7-9 and TRBJ1-1, with D uncertain. CDR1 is SEHNR, CDR2 FQNEAQ, per germline (reference sequence). Trimming left V 1 base short and J 1 base short, with 7 bases between. The CDR3 loop spans 14 amino acids. The CDR3 reads CASSLGRSNTEAFF. DNA of the CDR3: TGTGCCAGCAGCTTAGGGAGGTCGAACACTGAAGCTTTCTTT. Looking up the rest from reference TRBV7-9 and TRBJ1-1 gives the full variable domain: DTGVSQNPRHKITKRGQNVTFRCDPISEHNRLYWYRQTLGQGPEFLTYFQNEAQLEKSRLLSDRFSAERPKGSFSTLEIQRTEQGDSAMYLCASSLGRSNTEAFFGQGTRLTVV.

The chain couples TRBV2 to TRBJ2-5; TRBD1 might be the D (5 bases). The CDR3 length is 14 residues. The germline V and J ends were trimmed by 1 base and 4 bases, with 10 bases remaining between them. CDR1 and CDR2 from the germline V gene are SNHLY and FYNNEI. The CDR3 sequence: CASSEGRTGETQYF. CDR3 DNA sequence: TGTGCCAGCAGTGAAGGGCGAACAGGAGAGACCCAGTACTTC.

The chain links TRBV7-3 to TRBJ2-2, with TRBD2 matching 7 bases. Per the germline V gene, CDR1 is SGHTA and CDR2 is FQGTGA. The J segment lost 1 base and the V segment lost 5 bases, leaving 4 bases of the junction unmatched. The CDR3 extends over 15 amino acids. CDR3 nucleotide sequence: TGTGCCAGCAGCCCCCCTAGCGGGAACACCGGGGAGCTGTTTTTT. Translating it yields CASSPPSGNTGELFF.

The chain uses TRBV20-1 and TRBJ1-1, with D maybe TRBD1 (5 bases). The V end was cut by 0 bases, the J end by 0 bases, with 8 bases between. Germline CDR1 reads DFQATT; CDR2 reads SNEGSKA (reference sequence). The CDR3 length is 14 residues. CDR3 amino acids: CSARDPGLNTEAFF. In DNA, the CDR3 is TGCAGTGCTAGAGATCCGGGGCTGAACACTGAAGCTTTCTTT.

This chain uses TRBV4-3 with TRBJ2-6; D may be TRBD2 (6 bases). Germline loops: CDR1 LGHNA, CDR2 YSLEER. The ends were cut back, 3 bases at V and 2 bases at J, with 11 bases in the middle. The CDR3 runs 16 residues. The CDR3 region is CASSQEGGTGANVLTF. Here the CDR3 DNA reads TGCGCCAGCAGCCAGGAAGGAGGGACTGGGGCCAACGTCCTGACTTTC.

The sample holds a few counts of this clonotype. This chain connects TRBV24-1 to TRBJ2-5; the D call may be TRBD1 or TRBD2 (6 bases each). The germline V gene has CDR1 KGHDR and CDR2 SFDVKD. V was clipped by 2 bases and J by 5 bases, with 20 bases between them. CDR3 size: 17 residues. In DNA, the CDR3 is TGTGCCACCAGTGATTATCTGACTGACAGGAGGGGGGAGACCCAGTACTTC. Protein product: CATSDYLTDRRGETQYF.

The chain uses TRBV18 and TRBJ1-1; D is unresolved. CDR3 size: 15 residues. V was pared by 1 base and J by 5 bases, with 14 bases between. Germline assignment: CDR1 KGHSH and CDR2 LQKENI. The CDR3 reads CASSPQAIAWTEAFF. CDR3 in DNA: TGTGCCAGCTCACCACAGGCTATTGCGTGGACTGAAGCTTTCTTT. Together with reference TRBV18 and TRBJ1-1, the CDR3 gives the full variable domain: NAGVMQNPRHLVRRRGQEARLRCSPMKGHSHVYWYRQLPEEGLKFMVYLQKENIIDESGMPKERFSAEFPKEGPSILRIQQVVRGDSAAYFCASSPQAIAWTEAFFGQGTRLTVV.